This entry describes one T cell receptor beta chain. In germline, CDR1 is SGDLS, CDR2 YYNGEE. The germline V and J ends were trimmed by 4 bases and 3 bases, with 22 bases remaining between them. The CDR3 length is 17 residues. Authors' processing steps: Nucleated cell counts were estimated from reference gene primer amplification. TCRdb keeps only in-frame clones here, not all; method: immunoSEQ multiplex PCR. Clone size and the V and J calls come from that table; the DNA yielded D and trimming. The sample includes around 120,000 clones, around 89% of them seen just once. These data originate in a study of blood T cell repertoires in COVID-19. Study background: Samples taken during acute and convalescent COVID-19 were collected in the United States, Italy and Spain. From T cells, B-cell-depleted T cells, or PBMCs came the material, which was cDNA or gDNA.

One Seattle source followed patients from active infection through their disease course. The chain links TRBV9 to TRBJ2-5, with D perhaps matching TRBD2 (7 bases). The receptor's source is a woman aged 55-69 years with COVID-19, enrolled during active disease. The sequencing sample was made of peripheral blood. CDR3 region: CASSRLGGVGSEETQYF. The DNA for the CDR3 is TGTGCCAGCAGCCGTCTAGGGGGGGTAGGGTCGGAAGAGACCCAGTACTTC. The variable domain in full, completed from reference TRBV9 and TRBJ2-5, reads DSGVTQTPKHLITATGQRVTLRCSPRSGDLSVYWYQQSLDQGLQFLIQYYNGEERAKGNILERFSAQQFPDLHSELNLSSLELGDSALYFCASSRLGGVGSEETQYFGPGTRLLVL.